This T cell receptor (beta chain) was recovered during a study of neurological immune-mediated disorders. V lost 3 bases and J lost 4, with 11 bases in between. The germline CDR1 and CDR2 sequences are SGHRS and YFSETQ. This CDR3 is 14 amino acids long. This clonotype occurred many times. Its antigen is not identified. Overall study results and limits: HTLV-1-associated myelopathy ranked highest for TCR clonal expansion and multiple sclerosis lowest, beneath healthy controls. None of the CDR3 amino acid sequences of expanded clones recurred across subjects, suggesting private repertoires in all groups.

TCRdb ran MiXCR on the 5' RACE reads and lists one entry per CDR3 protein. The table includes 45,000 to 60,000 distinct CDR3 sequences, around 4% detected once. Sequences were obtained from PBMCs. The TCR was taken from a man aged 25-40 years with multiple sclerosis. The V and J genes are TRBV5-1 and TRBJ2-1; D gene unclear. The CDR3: CASSSVDGYNEQFF. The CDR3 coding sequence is TGCGCCAGCAGCTCGGTGGACGGGTACAATGAGCAGTTCTTC.